This T cell receptor beta chain was documented in a study of blood T cell repertoires in COVID-19. V lost 0 bases, J lost 9 bases, and 9 bases lay in between. Germline V lookup: CDR1 MNHEY, CDR2 SMNVEV (reference sequence). The CDR3 spans 13 residues. Some clones are missing from TCRdb's copy, which holds only in-frame ones; the method was immunoSEQ multiplex PCR. The table shows some 490,000 clones, with about 88% occurring only once. The sequence was collected from a woman in her sixties or seventies who had recovered from COVID-19. Source material: PBMCs or T cells enriched from blood (not recorded which). The chain is built from TRBV27 and TRBJ2-1; D remains unclear. CDR3 amino acids: CASSLSSATEQFF. The CDR3 nucleotides are TGTGCCAGCAGTTTATCGTCTGCTACTGAGCAGTTCTTC.